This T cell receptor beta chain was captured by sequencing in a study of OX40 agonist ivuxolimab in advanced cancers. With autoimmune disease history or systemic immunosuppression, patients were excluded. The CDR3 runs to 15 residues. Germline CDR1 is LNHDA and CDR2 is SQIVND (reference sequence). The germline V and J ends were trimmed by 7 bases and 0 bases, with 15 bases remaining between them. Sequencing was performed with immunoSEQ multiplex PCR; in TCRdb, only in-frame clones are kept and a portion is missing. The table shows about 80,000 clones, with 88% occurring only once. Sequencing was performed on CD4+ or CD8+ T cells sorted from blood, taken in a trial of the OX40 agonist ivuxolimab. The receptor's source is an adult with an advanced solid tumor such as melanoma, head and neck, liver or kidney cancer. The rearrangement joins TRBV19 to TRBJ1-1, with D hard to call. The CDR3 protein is CASITVRGMNTEAFF. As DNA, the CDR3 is TGTGCCAGTATCACGGTACGGGGAATGAACACTGAAGCTTTCTTT.